This T cell receptor (beta chain) was captured in a study of Ad26.COV2.S vaccination and SARS-CoV-2 variants. Points from the study as a whole: Comparability of non-spike TCR breadth was observed across vaccine and placebo recipients.

In the case of this clone: What it binds is unknown.

The treatment: about 20 received Ad26.COV2.S at low or high dose, single or two shots; about five received placebo; per-sample allocation not given. Repertoires come from day 63 after the first vaccine or placebo injection. Boston supplied an adult donor aged 18-55 years. Some clones are missing from TCRdb's copy, which holds only in-frame ones; the method was immunoSEQ multiplex PCR. The sample lists about 430,000 clones; approximately 90% were seen once. J gave up 1 base and V 5 bases, and 5 bases lay outside the gene matches. CDR1 and CDR2 (germline): SGHTA, FQGNSA. The CDR3 spans 15 residues. V gene TRBV7-2 combines with J gene TRBJ2-1, with TRBD2 identical over 7 bases. The receptor comes from a person aged 18-65 years who received the Ad26.COV2.S COVID-19 vaccine or a placebo. Specimen: peripheral blood, collected in a trial of Ad26.COV2.S vaccine versus placebo. Here the CDR3 reads CASSLSGTSYNEQFF. The CDR3 DNA reads as TGTGCCAGCAGCCTCAGCGGGACTTCCTACAATGAGCAGTTCTTC.